The T cell receptor beta chain under discussion was sequenced for a study of T cells after yellow fever vaccination. About the study: In the case of low-cell-number fractions, SMART-Seq v4 Ultra Low Input was used for preparation.

As concerns this clonotype: Its antigen is not identified.

Study-wide results and limits: Booster sampling recovered most clones from primary vaccination (nearly 98% CD4, approximately 90% CD8).

Making TCR cDNA involved 5'RACE template switching, which added UMIs and a universal primer site. TCRdb used MiXCR to reprocess the 5' RACE reads, holding one entry per CDR3 protein. The sample gives just under 600,000 distinct CDR3 sequences, around an eighth of which show up once; about an eighth is in the top ten. Germline V lookup: CDR1 MDHEN, CDR2 SYDVKM. CDR3 length: 16 amino acids. Between the trimmed V and J ends, which lost 5 bases and 4 bases, there was a span of 20 bases. This material consisted of PBMCs, taken on the day of the yellow fever booster vaccination. This TCR was sampled from a man aged 25-40 years who received the YFV17D yellow fever vaccine. The chain uses TRBV28 and TRBJ2-5; D possibly matches TRBD1 or TRBD2 (6 bases each). As DNA, the CDR3 is TGTGCCAGCAGTGGAGGCGAGGGGGGCGTGCTAGAGACCCAGTACTTC. Translated, it gives CASSGGEGGVLETQYF.